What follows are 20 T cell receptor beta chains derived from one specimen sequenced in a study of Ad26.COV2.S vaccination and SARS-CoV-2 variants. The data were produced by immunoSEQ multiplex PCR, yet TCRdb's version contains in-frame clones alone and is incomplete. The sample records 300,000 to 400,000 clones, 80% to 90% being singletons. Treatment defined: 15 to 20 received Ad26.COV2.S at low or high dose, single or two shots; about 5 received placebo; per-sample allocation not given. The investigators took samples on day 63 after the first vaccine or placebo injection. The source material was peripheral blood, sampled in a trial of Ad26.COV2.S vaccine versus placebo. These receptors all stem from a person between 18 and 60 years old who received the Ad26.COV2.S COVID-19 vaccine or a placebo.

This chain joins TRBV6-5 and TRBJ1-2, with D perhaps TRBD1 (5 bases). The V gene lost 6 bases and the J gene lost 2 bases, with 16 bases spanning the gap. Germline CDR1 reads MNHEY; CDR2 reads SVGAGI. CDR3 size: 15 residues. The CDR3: CASRPPGGENYGYTF. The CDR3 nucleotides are TGTGCCAGCAGACCACCGGGAGGGGAGAACTATGGCTACACCTTC.

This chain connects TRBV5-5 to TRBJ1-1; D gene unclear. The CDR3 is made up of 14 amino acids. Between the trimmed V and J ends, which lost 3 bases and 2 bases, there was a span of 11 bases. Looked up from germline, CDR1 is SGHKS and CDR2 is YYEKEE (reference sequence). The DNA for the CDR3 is TGTGCCAGCAGCTCGACATTTAGAAACACTGAAGCTTTCTTT. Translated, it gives CASSSTFRNTEAFF.

This chain's CDR3 is CASRDWSDSTVNYGYTF. In nucleotides, the CDR3 is TGTGCCAGTAGAGACTGGTCGGACAGTACAGTTAACTATGGCTACACCTTC. J is TRBJ1-2 and V is TRBV19; possible D gene TRBD1, 6 bases. The V end was cut by 6 bases, the J end by 1 base, with 21 bases between. The CDR3 length is 17 residues. The germline CDR1 and CDR2 sequences are LNHDA and SQIVND (reference sequence).

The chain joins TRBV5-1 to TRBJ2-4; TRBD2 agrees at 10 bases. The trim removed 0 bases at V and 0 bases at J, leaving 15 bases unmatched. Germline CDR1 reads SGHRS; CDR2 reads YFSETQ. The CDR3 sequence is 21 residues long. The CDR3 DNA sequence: TGCGCCAGCAGCTTGGAGGGGCTAGCGGGAGTACCCCCTTTAGCCAAAAACATTCAGTACTTC. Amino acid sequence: CASSLEGLAGVPPLAKNIQYF.

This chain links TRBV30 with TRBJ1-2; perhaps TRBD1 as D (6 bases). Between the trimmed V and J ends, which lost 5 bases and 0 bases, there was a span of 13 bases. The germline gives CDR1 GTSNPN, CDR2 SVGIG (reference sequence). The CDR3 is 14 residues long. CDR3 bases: TGTGCCTGGGTGGACAGACGAACTAACTATGGCTACACCTTC. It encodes CAWVDRRTNYGYTF.

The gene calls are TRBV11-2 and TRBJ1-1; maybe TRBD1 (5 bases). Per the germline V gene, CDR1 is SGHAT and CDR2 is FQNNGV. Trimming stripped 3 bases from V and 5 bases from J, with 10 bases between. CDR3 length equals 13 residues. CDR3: CASSFIRGTEAFF. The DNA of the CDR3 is TGTGCCAGCAGCTTTATCCGGGGGACTGAAGCTTTCTTT.

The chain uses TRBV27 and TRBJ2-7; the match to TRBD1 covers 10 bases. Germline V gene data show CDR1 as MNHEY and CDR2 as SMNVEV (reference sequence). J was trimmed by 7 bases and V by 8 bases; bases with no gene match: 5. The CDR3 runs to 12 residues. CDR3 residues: CASQDRGREQYF. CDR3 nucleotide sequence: TGTGCCAGCCAGGACAGGGGGAGGGAGCAGTACTTC.

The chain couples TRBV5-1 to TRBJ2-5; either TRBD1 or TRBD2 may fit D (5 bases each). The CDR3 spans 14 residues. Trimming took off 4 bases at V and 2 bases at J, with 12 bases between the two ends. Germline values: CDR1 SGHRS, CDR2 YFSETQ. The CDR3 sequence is CASSEAGAQETQYF. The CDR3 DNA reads TGCGCCAGCAGCGAGGCCGGGGCACAAGAGACCCAGTACTTC.

CDR3 sequence (DNA): TGTGCCAGCACCCTATCGTACCAAGAGACCCAGTACTTC. Encoded protein: CASTLSYQETQYF. V usage is TRBV7-2 and J usage is TRBJ2-5, with no clear D. Germline V gene lookup returns CDR1 SGHTA and CDR2 FQGNSA. The CDR3 loop spans 13 amino acids. V was clipped by 7 bases and J by 0 bases, with 9 bases between them.

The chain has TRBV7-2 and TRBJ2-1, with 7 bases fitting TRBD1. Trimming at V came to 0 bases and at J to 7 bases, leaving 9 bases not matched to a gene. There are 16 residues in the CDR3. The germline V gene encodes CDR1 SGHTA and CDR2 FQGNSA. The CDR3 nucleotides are TGTGCCAGCAGCTTAGCCCCGACAGGGCATAGGAATGAGCAGTTCTTC. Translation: CASSLAPTGHRNEQFF.

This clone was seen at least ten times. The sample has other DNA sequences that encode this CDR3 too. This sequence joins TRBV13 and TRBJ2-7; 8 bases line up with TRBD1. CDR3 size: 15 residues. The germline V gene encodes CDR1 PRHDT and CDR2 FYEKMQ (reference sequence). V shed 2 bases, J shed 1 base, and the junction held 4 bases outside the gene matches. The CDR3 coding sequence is TGTGCCAGCAGCTTACTCGGACAGGGATCCTACGAGCAGTACTTC. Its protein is CASSLLGQGSYEQYF.

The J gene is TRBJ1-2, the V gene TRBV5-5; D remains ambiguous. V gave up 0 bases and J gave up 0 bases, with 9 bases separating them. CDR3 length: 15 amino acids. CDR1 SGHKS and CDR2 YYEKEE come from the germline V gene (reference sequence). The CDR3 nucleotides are TGTGCCAGCAGCTTGGAACAGAGATCTAACTATGGCTACACCTTC. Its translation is CASSLEQRSNYGYTF.

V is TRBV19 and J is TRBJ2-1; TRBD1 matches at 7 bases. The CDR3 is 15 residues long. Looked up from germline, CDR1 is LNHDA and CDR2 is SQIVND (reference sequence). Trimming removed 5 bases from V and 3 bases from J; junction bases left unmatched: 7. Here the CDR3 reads CASSPWAGGYNEQFF. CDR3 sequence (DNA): TGTGCCAGTAGTCCCTGGGCAGGGGGCTACAATGAGCAGTTCTTC.

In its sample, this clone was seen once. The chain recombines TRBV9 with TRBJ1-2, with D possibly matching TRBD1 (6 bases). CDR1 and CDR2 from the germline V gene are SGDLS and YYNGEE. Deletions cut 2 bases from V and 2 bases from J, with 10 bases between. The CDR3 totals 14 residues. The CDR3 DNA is TGTGCCAGCAGCGTGCAGGGGCAGAACTATGGCTACACCTTC. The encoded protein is CASSVQGQNYGYTF.

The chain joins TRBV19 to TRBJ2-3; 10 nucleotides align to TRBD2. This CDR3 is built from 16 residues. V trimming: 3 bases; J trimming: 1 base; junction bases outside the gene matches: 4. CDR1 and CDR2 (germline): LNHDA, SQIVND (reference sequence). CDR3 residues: CASSMSGRARTDTQYF. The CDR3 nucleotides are TGTGCCAGTAGTATGAGCGGGAGGGCTCGCACAGATACGCAGTATTTT.

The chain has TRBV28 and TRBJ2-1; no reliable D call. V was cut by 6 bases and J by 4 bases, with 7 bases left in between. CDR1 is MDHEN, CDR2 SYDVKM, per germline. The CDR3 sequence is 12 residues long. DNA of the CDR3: TGTGCCAGCAGGTCAATATACAATGAGCAGTTCTTC. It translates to CASRSIYNEQFF.

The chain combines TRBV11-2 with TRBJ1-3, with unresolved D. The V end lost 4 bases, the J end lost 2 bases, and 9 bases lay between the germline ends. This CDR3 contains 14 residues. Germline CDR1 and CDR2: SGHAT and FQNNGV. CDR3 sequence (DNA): TGTGCCAGCAGCTCCACCAGGCCTGGAAACACCATATATTTT. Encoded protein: CASSSTRPGNTIYF.

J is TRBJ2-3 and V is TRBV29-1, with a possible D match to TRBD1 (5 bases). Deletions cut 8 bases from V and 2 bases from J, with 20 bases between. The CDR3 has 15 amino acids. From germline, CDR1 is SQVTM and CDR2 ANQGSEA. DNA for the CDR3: TGCAGCACTGAAGGGGCTACCCGAGACACAGATACGCAGTATTTT. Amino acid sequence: CSTEGATRDTDTQYF.

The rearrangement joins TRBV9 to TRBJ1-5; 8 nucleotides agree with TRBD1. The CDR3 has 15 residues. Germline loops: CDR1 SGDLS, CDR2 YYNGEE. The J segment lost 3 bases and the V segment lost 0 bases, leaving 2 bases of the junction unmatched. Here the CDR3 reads CASSVEDRVNQPQHF. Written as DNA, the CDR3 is TGTGCCAGCAGCGTAGAGGACAGGGTCAATCAGCCCCAGCATTTT.

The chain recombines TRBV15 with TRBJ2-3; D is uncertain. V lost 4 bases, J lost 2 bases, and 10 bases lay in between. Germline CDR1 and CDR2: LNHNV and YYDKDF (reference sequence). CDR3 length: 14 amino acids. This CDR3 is CATSIYNPTDTQYF. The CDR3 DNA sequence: TGTGCCACCAGCATTTACAACCCCACAGATACGCAGTATTTT.